Below are 29 T cell receptor beta chains sequenced from a single sample in a study of control samples from healthy donors and cancer patients (dated by TCRdb to 2018 to 2021). The library was made by the immunoSEQ multiplex PCR assay. TCRdb retrieved this table from immuneACCESS and kept in-frame rearrangements only. Not all clones are present; in checked studies, unresolved V genes account for under half, and no reason is known for the remainder. This sample comprises some 160,000 clones, 80% to 95% of them detected only once. Of the sample, 0.68% falls within the top ten clones. The specimen sequenced was blood. The receptors stem from a woman aged 25 to 39 in good health.

This chain connects TRBV6-6 to TRBJ2-5; D is uncertain. Between the trimmed V and J ends, which lost 5 bases and 4 bases, there was a span of 11 bases. The CDR3 is made up of 13 amino acids. Germline-derived CDR1 and CDR2 are MNHNY and SVGAGI (reference sequence). The chain's CDR3 is CASSPLLGETQYF. Here the CDR3 DNA reads TGTGCCAGCAGTCCATTATTGGGAGAGACCCAGTACTTC.

The gene calls are TRBV5-1 and TRBJ2-7; 7 bases are a match to TRBD1. After removal of 3 bases from V and 8 bases from J, the junction contained 17 bases not matched to a gene. This CDR3 has 16 amino acids. The germline V gene encodes CDR1 SGHRS and CDR2 YFSETQ. CDR3 protein: CASSSTNRGPTFQQYF. CDR3 sequence (DNA): TGCGCCAGCAGCTCAACAAACAGGGGCCCCACCTTCCAGCAGTACTTC.

The chain combines TRBV6-2 or TRBV6-3 with TRBJ2-1; D gene uncertain. CDR1 MNHEY and CDR2 SVGEGT come from the germline V gene. The CDR3 runs to 12 residues. V lost 6 bases, J lost 6 bases, and 9 bases lay in between. DNA for the CDR3: TGTGCCAGCAGCCGGGCCCCCAATGAGCAGTTCTTC. Translating it yields CASSRAPNEQFF.

V gene TRBV19 combines with J gene TRBJ2-5; D is unresolved. Germline V gene lookup returns CDR1 LNHDA and CDR2 SQIVND (reference sequence). The CDR3 has 12 residues. V dropped 5 bases and J dropped 2 bases, with 6 bases sitting between them. The CDR3 sequence is CASSQGQETQYF. The CDR3 DNA reads as TGTGCCAGTAGTCAAGGTCAAGAGACCCAGTACTTC.

The rearrangement uses TRBV23-1 and TRBJ1-6; no definite D call. TRBV23-1 is recorded as an ORF, its role being uncertain. V gave up 2 bases and J gave up 1 base, with 12 bases separating them. This CDR3 is built from 17 residues. The DNA of the CDR3 is TGCGCCAGCAGTCAAGGAACGGTTGAATCCTATAATTCACCCCTCCACTTT. Encoded protein: CASSQGTVESYNSPLHF.

V and J are TRBV6-4 and TRBJ1-4; 8 bases align to TRBD1. Trimming cost V 0 bases and J 4 bases; bases outside gene matches: 10. The length of the CDR3 is 18 residues. CDR1 is MRHNA and CDR2 is SNTAGT in the germline V gene. CDR3 region: CASSDSDRGHPLNEKLFF. The CDR3 DNA reads TGTGCCAGCAGTGACTCAGACAGGGGCCATCCCCTTAATGAAAAACTGTTTTTT.

The rearrangement uses TRBV30 and TRBJ2-7; TRBD1 matches 9 bases. CDR3 length equals 15 residues. From germline, CDR1 is GTSNPN and CDR2 SVGIG (reference sequence). J was trimmed by 6 bases and V by 5 bases; bases with no gene match: 14. This CDR3 is CAWEGEGQGVSEQYF. CDR3 DNA sequence: TGTGCCTGGGAGGGGGAGGGACAGGGAGTATCCGAGCAGTACTTC.

Of note for this clone: One end of the junction is discordant with germline, which a read error may explain. The chain combines TRBV7-7 with TRBJ2-2; TRBD2 might be the D (6 bases). This CDR3 is built from 15 residues. Germline CDR1 reads SSHAT; CDR2 reads FNYEAQ (reference sequence). CDR3 in amino acids: CASSLGVRESGELFF. The CDR3 DNA is TGTGCTAGCAGCTTAGGAGTTCGGGAGTCCGGGGAGCTGTTTTTT.

This clone has just one count. The chain employs TRBV5-6 and TRBJ1-6, with D possibly TRBD1 on 6 matching bases. The CDR3 totals 15 residues. V was clipped by 4 bases and J by 10 bases, with 18 bases between them. Germline V CDR1 and CDR2: SGHDT, YYEEEE. CDR3 nucleotides: TGTGCCAGCAGCCCCCGACTAGGGGGAGGGTCACCCCTCCACTTT. Protein product: CASSPRLGGGSPLHF.

Here the CDR3 reads CAWSVLQGGGEKLFF. The CDR3 region has the DNA TGTGCCTGGAGTGTTTTACAGGGGGGTGGGGAAAAACTGTTTTTT. The chain has TRBV30 and TRBJ1-4, with TRBD1 identical over 8 bases. V gave up 0 bases and J gave up 8 bases; unmatched junction bases: 8. The CDR3 is 15 residues long. CDR1 GTSNPN and CDR2 SVGIG come from the germline V gene (reference sequence).

This clone was observed a few times. This chain's CDR3 is CASTSGEYNEQFF. DNA for the CDR3: TGTGCCAGCACTAGCGGGGAGTACAATGAGCAGTTCTTC. The rearrangement links TRBV6-5 to TRBJ2-1; 9 positions match TRBD2. From germline, CDR1 is MNHEY and CDR2 SVGAGI. V was clipped by 7 bases and J by 4 bases; unmatched bases: 2. This CDR3 has 13 residues.

The chain joins TRBV24-1 to TRBJ1-2; 9 nucleotides agree with TRBD1. Germline V gene data show CDR1 as KGHDR and CDR2 as SFDVKD. The CDR3 spans 14 residues. The junction had 6 bases not matched to a gene; V was cut back by 4 bases and J by 7 bases. CDR3 amino acids: CATSDQTGGPGYTF. The CDR3 nucleotides are TGTGCCACCAGTGACCAAACAGGGGGCCCTGGCTACACCTTC.

The chain combines TRBV30 with TRBJ1-3; D gene uncertain. The CDR3 is 11 residues long. Germline assignment: CDR1 GTSNPN and CDR2 SVGIG (reference sequence). V was pared by 6 bases and J by 2 bases, with 5 bases between. The chain's CDR3 is CACKTGNTIYF. CDR3 sequence (DNA): TGTGCCTGTAAAACTGGAAACACCATATATTTT.

The genes are TRBV5-5 and TRBJ1-2, with unresolved D. The V end was cut by 3 bases, the J end by 8 bases, with 23 bases between. Germline values: CDR1 SGHKS, CDR2 YYEKEE (reference sequence). CDR3 length: 16 residues. CDR3 sequence (DNA): TGTGCCAGCAGCTCCTCCGTCCAGGCTCCGTTCTCCGGCTACACCTTC. Its protein is CASSSSVQAPFSGYTF.

The CDR3 nucleotides read TGTGCCACCAGTGATGATAGCGGGGGGAACACCGGGGAGCTGTTTTTT. As protein: CATSDDSGGNTGELFF. J is TRBJ2-2 and V is TRBV24-1; TRBD2 aligns across 9 bases. The ends lost 3 bases at V and 1 base at J; junction bases unmatched: 2. The CDR3 extends over 16 amino acids. CDR1 is KGHDR, CDR2 SFDVKD, per germline.

This clone was detected only once. The V call is TRBV28, the J call TRBJ2-7; 8 bases map to TRBD1. The V gene end was trimmed by 6 bases and the J gene end by 2 bases; junction bases not matched to a gene: 6. The CDR3 has 14 residues. Germline V gene sequence: CDR1 MDHEN, CDR2 SYDVKM. CDR3 bases: TGTGCCAGCAGAGTCGACAGGGGACCCTACGAGCAGTACTTC. Translated, it gives CASRVDRGPYEQYF.

V and J are TRBV5-1 and TRBJ1-2; D is unclear. The V end was cut by 4 bases, the J end by 8 bases, with 12 bases between. The CDR3 spans 12 residues. Looked up from germline, CDR1 is SGHRS and CDR2 is YFSETQ. The CDR3 DNA reads TGCGCCAGCAGCCAACTCGGAGGAGGCTACACCTTC. Protein: CASSQLGGGYTF.

The chain uses TRBV15 and TRBJ2-1; no clear D gene. Trimming shortened V by 1 base and J by 7 bases, and 5 bases separated the two germline ends. CDR3 length: 12 residues. Per the germline V gene, CDR1 is LNHNV and CDR2 is YYDKDF (reference sequence). CDR3 residues: CATSRVVNEQFF. The CDR3 nucleotides are TGTGCCACCAGCAGAGTGGTGAATGAGCAGTTCTTC.

The rearrangement joins TRBV27 to TRBJ2-7; tentatively, D is TRBD2 (8 bases). The V end was cut by 6 bases, the J end by 2 bases, with 20 bases between. Germline V gene sequence: CDR1 MNHEY, CDR2 SMNVEV (reference sequence). The CDR3 runs 16 residues. CDR3 region: CASREGAGGLTYEQYF. The CDR3 nucleotides read TGTGCCAGCAGAGAGGGGGCGGGAGGTCTAACCTACGAGCAGTACTTC.

CDR3 DNA sequence: TGTGCCAGTACAGGGTTGGTGAAGAATCAGCCCCAGCATTTT. Residues: CASTGLVKNQPQHF. This chain joins TRBV19 and TRBJ1-5, with D perhaps matching TRBD1 (5 bases). The V gene lost 7 bases and the J gene lost 4 bases, with 14 bases spanning the gap. The CDR3 runs 14 residues. Germline CDR1 LNHDA, CDR2 SQIVND (reference sequence).

The V gene is TRBV7-2, the J gene TRBJ2-7, with D unresolved. With 2 bases removed from V and 2 bases from J, the gap between germline ends came to 10 bases. The CDR3 spans 14 residues. Germline CDR1 reads SGHTA; CDR2 reads FQGNSA. Written as DNA, the CDR3 is TGTGCCAGCAGCTTATGGCCGCCTCCCTACGAGCAGTACTTC. Amino acid sequence: CASSLWPPPYEQYF.

The V and J genes are TRBV24-1 and TRBJ2-2; 8 bases fit TRBD1. The germline CDR1 and CDR2 sequences are KGHDR and SFDVKD. CDR3 length equals 14 residues. The V and J ends lost 7 bases and 4 bases, in that order; junction bases with no gene match: 4. The CDR3 here is CATRGQGSTGELFF. The CDR3 DNA reads TGTGCCACCAGAGGACAGGGAAGCACCGGGGAGCTGTTTTTT.

The genes are TRBV2 and TRBJ2-7, with no clear D. From germline, CDR1 is SNHLY and CDR2 FYNNEI. V shed 6 bases and J shed 7 bases, with 16 bases lying between them. The CDR3 covers 13 residues. The CDR3 sequence is CASSAYRTEEQYF. The CDR3 region has the DNA TGTGCCAGCAGCGCCTACCGGACGGAAGAGCAGTACTTC.

The genes are TRBV4-1 and TRBJ1-1; TRBD1 agrees at 11 bases. Germline values: CDR1 MGHRA, CDR2 YSYEKL. The CDR3 runs 15 residues. The V gene end was trimmed by 5 bases and the J gene end by 4 bases; junction bases not matched to a gene: 6. This CDR3 reads CASSFTGTGGTEAFF. In nucleotides, the CDR3 is TGCGCCAGCAGCTTCACCGGGACAGGGGGCACTGAAGCTTTCTTT.

This sequence joins TRBV5-6 and TRBJ2-1, with no clear D. The CDR3 is made up of 13 amino acids. Trimming cost V 6 bases and J 8 bases, with 15 bases left between them. From germline, CDR1 is SGHDT and CDR2 YYEEEE. As DNA, the CDR3 is TGTGCCAGCAATCCTTCGTTTGTCGATGAGCAGTTCTTC. Its protein is CASNPSFVDEQFF.

The genes are TRBV9 and TRBJ2-7; 9 positions match TRBD2. This CDR3 has 15 residues. With 3 bases clipped from V and 5 bases from J, the junction kept 9 bases outside the gene matches. From germline, CDR1 is SGDLS and CDR2 YYNGEE. The CDR3 coding sequence is TGTGCCAGCAGCGCCAGCGGGCTAGCGGGAAACGAGCAGTACTTC. Residues: CASSASGLAGNEQYF.

The chain uses TRBV5-1 and TRBJ2-7, with 7 bases aligning to TRBD1. CDR1 and CDR2 (germline): SGHRS, YFSETQ. V was clipped by 4 bases and J by 4 bases; unmatched bases: 8. CDR3 length: 14 amino acids. As DNA, the CDR3 is TGCGCCAGCAGCATCCGGGACAGCCAATACGAGCAGTACTTC. Its protein product is CASSIRDSQYEQYF.

V usage is TRBV12-5 and J usage is TRBJ2-3; TRBD2 matches 11 bases. The V gene end was trimmed by 5 bases and the J gene end by 1 base; junction bases not matched to a gene: 5. The germline gives CDR1 LGHNT, CDR2 FRNRAP. The CDR3 runs to 16 residues. The CDR3 nucleotides read TGTGCTAGTGGTCCCGGACTAGCGGGCGGCACAGATACGCAGTATTTT. Its translation: CASGPGLAGGTDTQYF. The full variable domain, completed using reference TRBV12-5 and TRBJ2-3, is DARVTQTPRHKVTEMGQEVTMRCQPILGHNTVFWYRQTMMQGLELLAYFRNRAPLDDSGMPKDRFSAEMPDATLATLKIQPSEPRDSAVYFCASGPGLAGGTDTQYFGPGTRLTVL.

The chain combines TRBV5-1 with TRBJ2-1; possibly TRBD2 for D (5 bases). Per the germline V gene, CDR1 is SGHRS and CDR2 is YFSETQ. The CDR3 extends over 17 amino acids. Trimming cost V 2 bases and J 7 bases, with 22 bases left between them. The CDR3 here is CASSLGVGVVGVNEQFF. CDR3 DNA: TGCGCCAGCAGCTTAGGTGTCGGGGTGGTGGGAGTAAATGAGCAGTTCTTC.